The rows below give T cell receptor beta chains drawn from one sample of a study of blood T cells in healthy people across ages. One entry per CDR3 protein, called by TCRdb with MiXCR from the 5' RACE reads. Here the sample spans over a million distinct CDR3 sequences, less than 45% being singletons. Sequencing input: blood. These TCRs come from a woman younger than 30 in good health. The CDR3 runs from the conserved cysteine through the conserved F or W. A D gene is named only where the DNA matches it firmly. Only part of the rows carry a size: once, few, many, or a class if the clone is expanded.

clone size: .; D gene: .; V gene: TRBV20-1; J gene: TRBJ2-1; CDR3 protein: CSARKRRSPSYNEQFF; CDR3 DNA: TGCAGTGCTAGAAAACGGCGGAGTCCCTCCTACAATGAGCAGTTCTTC
clone size: many; D gene: .; V gene: TRBV7-9; J gene: TRBJ1-1; CDR3 protein: CASSLDGDTEAFF; CDR3 DNA: TGTGCCAGCAGCCTAGACGGGGACACTGAAGCTTTCTTT
clone size: .; D gene: TRBD2; V gene: TRBV9; J gene: TRBJ2-5; CDR3 protein: CASSAGLASPNQETQYF; CDR3 DNA: TGTGCCAGCAGTGCGGGACTAGCGAGCCCGAACCAAGAGACCCAGTACTTC
clone size: few; D gene: TRBD2; V gene: TRBV20-1; J gene: TRBJ2-1; CDR3 protein: CSARVGLGPYNEQFF; CDR3 DNA: TGCAGTGCTAGAGTGGGACTAGGGCCCTACAATGAGCAGTTCTTC
clone size: .; D gene: TRBD1; V gene: TRBV6-8; J gene: TRBJ2-7; CDR3 protein: CASSLLRPGTGDFPPYEQYF; CDR3 DNA: TGTGCCAGCAGTTTGCTCCGTCCCGGGACAGGGGACTTTCCCCCCTACGAGCAGTACTTC
clone size: many; D gene: .; V gene: TRBV12-3/TRBV12-4; J gene: TRBJ1-2; CDR3 protein: CASSFTGGGCGYTF; CDR3 DNA: TGTGCCAGCAGTTTTACCGGGGGCGGCTGTGGCTACACCTTC
clone size: .; D gene: TRBD1; V gene: TRBV9; J gene: TRBJ1-2; CDR3 protein: CASSVARRRGDRGEAGYTF; CDR3 DNA: TGTGCCAGCAGCGTAGCTCGACGGAGAGGGGACAGGGGCGAAGCTGGCTACACCTTC
clone size: few; D gene: .; V gene: TRBV4-1; J gene: TRBJ2-3; CDR3 protein: CASSQAAKTDTQYF; CDR3 DNA: TGCGCCAGCAGCCAAGCGGCGAAAACAGATACGCAGTATTTT
clone size: .; D gene: .; V gene: TRBV7-2; J gene: TRBJ2-3; CDR3 protein: CASSLGARAGTDTQYF; CDR3 DNA: TGTGCCAGCAGCTTAGGTGCGCGTGCAGGCACAGATACGCAGTATTTT
clone size: few; D gene: .; V gene: TRBV7-9; J gene: TRBJ2-1; CDR3 protein: CASSLARGSVYNEQFF; CDR3 DNA: TGTGCCAGCAGCTTGGCTCGGGGGAGTGTTTACAATGAGCAGTTCTTC
clone size: .; D gene: .; V gene: TRBV4-3; J gene: TRBJ2-7; CDR3 protein: CAGAYEQYF; CDR3 DNA: TGCGCCGGCGCATACGAGCAGTACTTC
clone size: .; D gene: TRBD1; V gene: TRBV20-1; J gene: TRBJ2-3; CDR3 protein: CSARERRTGGPDTQYF; CDR3 DNA: TGCAGTGCTAGAGAGCGTCGGACAGGGGGCCCAGATACGCAGTATTTT
clone size: .; D gene: TRBD1; V gene: TRBV14; J gene: TRBJ2-1; CDR3 protein: CASSQVQGILQGQFF; CDR3 DNA: TGTGCCAGCAGCCAAGTACAGGGGATTCTACAGGGGCAGTTCTTC
clone size: many; D gene: TRBD2; V gene: TRBV3-1; J gene: TRBJ2-7; CDR3 protein: CASSQGGGSYEQYF; CDR3 DNA: TGTGCCAGCAGCCAAGGCGGGGGCTCCTACGAGCAGTACTTC
clone size: .; D gene: .; V gene: TRBV27; J gene: TRBJ2-1; CDR3 protein: CASSLQRSNEQFF; CDR3 DNA: TGTGCCAGCAGTCTTCAGAGGAGCAATGAGCAGTTCTTC
clone size: .; D gene: .; V gene: TRBV7-8; J gene: TRBJ2-5; CDR3 protein: CASSITTNLLRNEQYF; CDR3 DNA: TGTGCCAGCAGCATTACTACCAACCTCCTCCGGAATGAGCAGTACTTC
clone size: few; D gene: TRBD2; V gene: TRBV20-1; J gene: TRBJ2-1; CDR3 protein: CSARDGANGGEYNEQFF; CDR3 DNA: TGCAGTGCTAGAGATGGGGCTAACGGGGGGGAGTACAATGAGCAGTTCTTC
clone size: .; D gene: .; V gene: TRBV18; J gene: TRBJ1-2; CDR3 protein: CASSRDTKNYGYTF; CDR3 DNA: TGTGCCAGCTCCCGGGACACCAAAAACTATGGCTACACCTTC
clone size: .; D gene: .; V gene: TRBV12-3/TRBV12-4; J gene: TRBJ1-5; CDR3 protein: CASSLVGYYQPQHF; CDR3 DNA: TGTGCCAGCAGTTTAGTGGGCTACTATCAGCCCCAGCATTTT
clone size: many; D gene: .; V gene: TRBV29-1; J gene: TRBJ2-7; CDR3 protein: CSVEDLGSEQYF; CDR3 DNA: TGCAGCGTTGAAGATCTGGGGAGCGAGCAGTACTTC
clone size: few; D gene: TRBD1; V gene: TRBV4-1; J gene: TRBJ1-2; CDR3 protein: CASSPVRDSTNYGYTF; CDR3 DNA: TGCGCCAGCAGCCCCGTCCGGGACAGCACCAACTATGGCTACACCTTC
clone size: .; D gene: .; V gene: TRBV2; J gene: TRBJ2-5; CDR3 protein: CASSGSRRAEQYF; CDR3 DNA: TGTGCCAGCAGTGGGAGCCGGCGGGCTGAGCAGTACTTC
clone size: few; D gene: .; V gene: TRBV7-2; J gene: TRBJ2-3; CDR3 protein: CASSAERGKSTQYF; CDR3 DNA: TGTGCCAGCAGCGCGGAGCGCGGGAAAAGTACGCAGTATTTT
clone size: .; D gene: .; V gene: TRBV7-6; J gene: TRBJ1-1; CDR3 protein: CASSLTGEVNTEAFF; CDR3 DNA: TGTGCCAGCAGCTTAACGGGGGAGGTGAACACTGAAGCTTTCTTT
clone size: .; D gene: .; V gene: TRBV7-2; J gene: TRBJ2-1; CDR3 protein: CASSRGLVGGLNNEQFF; CDR3 DNA: TGTGCCAGCAGCCGAGGACTAGTGGGGGGCCTAAACAATGAGCAGTTCTTC
clone size: .; D gene: TRBD2; V gene: TRBV28; J gene: TRBJ2-7; CDR3 protein: CASSTIAGGAYEQYF; CDR3 DNA: TGTGCCAGCAGCACCATAGCGGGAGGGGCCTACGAGCAGTACTTC
clone size: .; D gene: .; V gene: TRBV6-6; J gene: TRBJ1-5; CDR3 protein: CASSYSTREGQPQHF; CDR3 DNA: TGTGCCAGCAGTTACTCGACCAGGGAGGGACAGCCCCAGCATTTT
clone size: .; D gene: TRBD1; V gene: TRBV5-4; J gene: TRBJ1-2; CDR3 protein: CASSWTGTASYYGYTF; CDR3 DNA: TGTGCCAGCAGCTGGACCGGGACAGCATCATACTATGGCTACACCTTC
clone size: few; D gene: TRBD2; V gene: TRBV20-1; J gene: TRBJ2-1; CDR3 protein: CSARDEGLAGFWSYNEQFF; CDR3 DNA: TGCAGTGCTAGAGATGAGGGACTAGCGGGCTTCTGGTCCTACAATGAGCAGTTCTTC
clone size: few; D gene: .; V gene: TRBV4-2; J gene: TRBJ1-4; CDR3 protein: CASSQAPGGALNEKLFF; CDR3 DNA: TGTGCCAGCAGCCAAGCCCCGGGGGGAGCATTAAATGAAAAACTGTTTTTT
clone size: few; D gene: TRBD1; V gene: TRBV11-2; J gene: TRBJ2-4; CDR3 protein: CASRPGQATEAKNIQYF; CDR3 DNA: TGTGCCAGCAGACCAGGACAGGCCACGGAGGCCAAAAACATTCAGTACTTC
clone size: .; D gene: TRBD2; V gene: TRBV5-1; J gene: TRBJ2-1; CDR3 protein: CASSFGGGASYNEQFF; CDR3 DNA: TGCGCCAGCAGCTTCGGCGGGGGGGCATCCTACAATGAGCAGTTCTTC
clone size: .; D gene: .; V gene: TRBV6-2/TRBV6-3; J gene: TRBJ2-7; CDR3 protein: CASSPSLEQYF; CDR3 DNA: TGTGCCAGCAGTCCTAGCCTCGAGCAGTACTTC
clone size: .; D gene: .; V gene: TRBV7-2; J gene: TRBJ2-7; CDR3 protein: CASSFISGSEQYF; CDR3 DNA: TGTGCCAGCAGCTTTATCAGCGGCTCCGAGCAGTACTTC
clone size: .; D gene: .; V gene: TRBV7-8; J gene: TRBJ2-7; CDR3 protein: CASNPLSRGYEQYF; CDR3 DNA: TGTGCCAGCAACCCTTTATCTAGAGGCTACGAGCAGTACTTC
clone size: few; D gene: .; V gene: TRBV24-1; J gene: TRBJ2-3; CDR3 protein: CATSDPPGDHSSDTQYF; CDR3 DNA: TGTGCCACCAGTGACCCCCCAGGGGACCATTCCTCCGATACGCAGTATTTT